These 5 T cell receptor beta chains came from one sample sequenced in a study of cytomegalovirus exposure and HLA in healthy donors. Both 60 Vbeta primers and 13 Jbeta primers went into the PCR. The method was immunoSEQ multiplex PCR; TCRdb's version includes in-frame clones alone and lacks a portion of them. The top ten hold approximately 1.1% of the sample, which has just under 95,000 clones, about 85% seen once. Sequenced input: PBMCs. These receptors were collected from a girl aged 2-10 years in good health and CMV-seropositive.

The rearrangement links TRBV10-3 to TRBJ2-3; 8 nucleotides match TRBD2. Germline V gives CDR1 ENHRY, CDR2 SYGVKD. This CDR3 is 16 amino acids long. V gave up 3 bases and J gave up 0 bases; unmatched junction bases: 5. This CDR3 reads CAISDRTSKSTDTQYF. As DNA, the CDR3 is TGTGCCATCAGTGACCGGACTAGCAAAAGCACAGATACGCAGTATTTT.

The chain is built from TRBV30 and TRBJ1-1; 9 nucleotides match TRBD1. This CDR3 spans 14 amino acids. V lost 3 bases, J lost 5 bases, and 7 bases stayed unmatched. The germline CDR1 and CDR2 sequences are GTSNPN and SVGIG (reference sequence). The CDR3 here is CAWRGQGSGTEAFF. The CDR3 nucleotides are TGTGCCTGGAGGGGACAGGGTTCTGGGACTGAAGCTTTCTTT. Filled out from reference TRBV30 and TRBJ1-1, the complete variable domain reads SQTIHQWPATLVQPVGSPLSLECTVEGTSNPNLYWYRQAAGRGLQLLFYSVGIGQISSEVPQNLSASRPQDRQFILSSKKLLLSDSGFYLCAWRGQGSGTEAFFGQGTRLTVV.

The chain joins TRBV6-5 to TRBJ2-7, with no clear D. The V end was cut by 1 base, the J end by 3 bases, with 4 bases between. There are 12 residues in the CDR3. Per the germline V gene, CDR1 is MNHEY and CDR2 is SVGAGI. CDR3 loop: CASSYFGYEQYF. The CDR3 region has the DNA TGTGCCAGCAGTTACTTCGGCTACGAGCAGTACTTC.

The chain links TRBV18 to TRBJ2-5; weak D call: TRBD1 (5 bases). The V and J ends lost 4 bases and 6 bases respectively, with 12 bases between them. CDR3 size: 13 residues. Germline values: CDR1 KGHSH, CDR2 LQKENI. In DNA, the CDR3 is TGTGCCAGCTCACGAGGACAACCCCAGACCCAGTACTTC. Its translation: CASSRGQPQTQYF.

This chain uses TRBV11-2 with TRBJ2-3; 8 bases agree with TRBD1. This CDR3 has 17 residues. Germline V gene sequence: CDR1 SGHAT, CDR2 FQNNGV. Germline trimming cut 2 bases from V and 0 bases from J; bases unmatched to any gene: 7. The CDR3 nucleotides are TGTGCCAGCAGCTTACGAGGGACAGGCGACAGCACAGATACGCAGTATTTT. This translates into CASSLRGTGDSTDTQYF.